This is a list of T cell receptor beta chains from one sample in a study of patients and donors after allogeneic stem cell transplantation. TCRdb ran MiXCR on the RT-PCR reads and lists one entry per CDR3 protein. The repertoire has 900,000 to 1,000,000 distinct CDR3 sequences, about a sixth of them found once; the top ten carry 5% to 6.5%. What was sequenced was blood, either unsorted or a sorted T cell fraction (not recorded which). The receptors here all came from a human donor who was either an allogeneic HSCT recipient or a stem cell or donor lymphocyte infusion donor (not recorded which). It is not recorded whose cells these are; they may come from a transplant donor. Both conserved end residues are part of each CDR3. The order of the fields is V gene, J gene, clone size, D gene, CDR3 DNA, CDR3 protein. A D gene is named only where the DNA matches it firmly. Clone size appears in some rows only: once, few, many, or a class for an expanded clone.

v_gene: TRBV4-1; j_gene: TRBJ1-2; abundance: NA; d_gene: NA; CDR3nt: TGCGCCAGCAGCCAAGATACAGGGCGCTATGGCTACACCTTC; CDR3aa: CASSQDTGRYGYTF
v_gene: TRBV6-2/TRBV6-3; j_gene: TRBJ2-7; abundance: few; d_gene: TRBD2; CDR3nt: TGTGCCAGCCAGACTAGCGGCCGAAGCTCCTACGAGCAGTACTTC; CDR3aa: CASQTSGRSSYEQYF
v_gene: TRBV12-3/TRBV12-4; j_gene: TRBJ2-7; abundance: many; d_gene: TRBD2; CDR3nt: TGTGCCAGCGGGGGGGACTCCTACGAGCAGTACTTC; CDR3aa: CASGGDSYEQYF
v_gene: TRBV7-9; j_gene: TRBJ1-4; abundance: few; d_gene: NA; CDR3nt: TGTGCCAGCAGTGTCGAGTCGCCGGGTGCTGTAAAACTGTTTTTT; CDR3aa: CASSVESPGAVKLFF
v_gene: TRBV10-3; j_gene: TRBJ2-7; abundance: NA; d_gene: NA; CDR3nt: TGTGCCATCAGTTCTTCTCAAAGCTCCTACGAGCAGTACTTC; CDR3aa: CAISSSQSSYEQYF
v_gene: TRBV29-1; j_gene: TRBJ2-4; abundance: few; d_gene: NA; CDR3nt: TGCAGCGTTGGGGACATAGCTAAAAACATTCAGTACTTC; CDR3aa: CSVGDIAKNIQYF
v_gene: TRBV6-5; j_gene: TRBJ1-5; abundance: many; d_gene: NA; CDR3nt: TGTGCCAGCAGTTACGGTAGGGCTCAGCCCCAGCATTTT; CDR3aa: CASSYGRAQPQHF
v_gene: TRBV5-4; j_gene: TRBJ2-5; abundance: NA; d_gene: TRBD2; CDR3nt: TGTGCCAGCAGCCCACGACTAGCGGGTACCGCAGAGACCCAGTACTTC; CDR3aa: CASSPRLAGTAETQYF
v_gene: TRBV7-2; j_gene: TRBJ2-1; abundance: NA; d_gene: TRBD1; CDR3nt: TGTGCCAGCAGCTTTTACAGGGGGGAGAATGAGCAGTTCTTC; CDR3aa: CASSFYRGENEQFF
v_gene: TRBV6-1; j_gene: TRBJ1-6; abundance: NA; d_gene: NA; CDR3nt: TGTGCCAGCAGCCCAATATCGCAGGGGAAGAATTCACCCCTCCACTTT; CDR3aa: CASSPISQGKNSPLHF
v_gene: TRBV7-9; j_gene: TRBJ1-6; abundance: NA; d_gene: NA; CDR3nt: TGTGCCAGCAGCTTAGCCAGGGCAAACAATTCACCCCTCCACTTT; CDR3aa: CASSLARANNSPLHF
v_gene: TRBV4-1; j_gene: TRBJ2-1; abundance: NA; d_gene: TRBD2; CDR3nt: TGCGCCAGCAGCCAAACTAGACTAGCGGAGTACAATGAGCAGTTCTTC; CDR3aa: CASSQTRLAEYNEQFF
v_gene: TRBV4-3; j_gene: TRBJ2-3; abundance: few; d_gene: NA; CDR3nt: TGCGCCAGCAGCCAACACATCACTAGGGCTAGACATCCAGATACGCAGTATTTT; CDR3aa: CASSQHITRARHPDTQYF
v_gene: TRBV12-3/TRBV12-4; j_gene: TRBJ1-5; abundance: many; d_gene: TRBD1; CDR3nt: TGTGCCAGCAGCGAAAGACAGGGGAGTTGGTCCAATCAGCCCCAGCATTTT; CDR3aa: CASSERQGSWSNQPQHF
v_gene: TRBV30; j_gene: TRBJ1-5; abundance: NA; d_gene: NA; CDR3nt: TGTGCCTGGACAGGGGCCGTTAATCAGCCCCAGCATTTT; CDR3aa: CAWTGAVNQPQHF
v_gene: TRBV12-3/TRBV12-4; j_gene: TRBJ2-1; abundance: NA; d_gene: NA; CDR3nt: TGTGCCAGCAGCCCCGGGACTCCCGAGCAGTTCTTC; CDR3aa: CASSPGTPEQFF
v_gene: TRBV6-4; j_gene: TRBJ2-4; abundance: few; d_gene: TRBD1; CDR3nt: TGTGCCGGCTTGGGCAGGGGGAAAAACATTCAGTACTTC; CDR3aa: CAGLGRGKNIQYF
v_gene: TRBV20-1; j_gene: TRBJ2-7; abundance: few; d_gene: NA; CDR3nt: TGCAGTGCTAGAGATCGGCGGGGGCCCTACGAGCAGTACTTC; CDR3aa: CSARDRRGPYEQYF
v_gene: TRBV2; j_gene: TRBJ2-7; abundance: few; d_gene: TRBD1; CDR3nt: TGTGCCGGGGGAGGACAGGGTCCCTCCTACGAGCAGTACTTC; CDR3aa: CAGGGQGPSYEQYF
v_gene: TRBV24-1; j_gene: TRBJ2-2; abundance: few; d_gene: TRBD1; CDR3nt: TGTGCCACCAGTGATTTGGACAGGGGAAACACCGGGGAGCTGTTTTTT; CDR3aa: CATSDLDRGNTGELFF
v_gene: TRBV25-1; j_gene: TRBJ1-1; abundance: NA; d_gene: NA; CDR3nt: TGTGCCAGCACCCCTTCGCAGAACACTGAAGCTTTCTTT; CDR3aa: CASTPSQNTEAFF
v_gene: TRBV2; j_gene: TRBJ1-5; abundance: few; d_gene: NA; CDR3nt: TGTGCCAGCAGTCCCATTCCGGGGGACGCTTATAGCAATCAGCCCCAGCATTTT; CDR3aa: CASSPIPGDAYSNQPQHF
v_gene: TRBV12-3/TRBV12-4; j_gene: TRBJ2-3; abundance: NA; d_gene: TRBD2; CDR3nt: TGTGCCAGCAGCTTACTCTCGGGGGGTATTTTGACAGATACGCAGTATTTT; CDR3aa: CASSLLSGGILTDTQYF
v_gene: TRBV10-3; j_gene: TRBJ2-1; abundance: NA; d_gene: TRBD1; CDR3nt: TGTGCCATCAGCACTTTGACAGGGCCTGAGCAGTTCTTC; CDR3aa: CAISTLTGPEQFF